Presented here are 8 T cell receptor beta chains from one specimen sequenced in a study of T-cell reconstitution after alpha-beta-depleted transplantation in children. TCRbeta library construction was performed incorporating unique molecular identifiers. From the PCR reads, TCRdb called clonotypes with MiXCR, one entry per CDR3 protein. This sample has 300,000 to 400,000 distinct CDR3 sequences, with 15% to 20% found just once. The source material was PBMCs, mostly from graft donor cells, sampled 360 days after TCRalphabeta/CD19-depleted stem cell transplant. These receptors were obtained from a male patient aged 2-10 years who had a stem cell transplant for acute lymphoblastic leukemia, so the T cells may come from the graft donor.

The V and J genes are TRBV10-3 and TRBJ2-1; 8 bases match TRBD1. J lost 6 bases, V lost 8 bases, and 6 bases had no gene match. Germline V CDR1 and CDR2: ENHRY, SYGVKD. The length of the CDR3 is 13 residues. The CDR3 region is CAIGQGAANEQFF. For the CDR3, the DNA is TGTGCCATCGGGCAGGGGGCCGCCAATGAGCAGTTCTTC.

The chain combines TRBV29-1 with TRBJ2-1; the D call may be TRBD1 or TRBD2 (6 bases each). Trimming took off 3 bases at V and 4 bases at J, with 16 bases between the two ends. The CDR3 extends over 15 amino acids. The germline V gene has CDR1 SQVTM and CDR2 ANQGSEA. The CDR3 DNA reads TGCAGCGTTGACCGGCCCCGGGGGCCTTACAATGAGCAGTTCTTC. It specifies CSVDRPRGPYNEQFF.

CDR3 residues: CASTRFGAARPYEQYF. CDR3 coding DNA: TGTGCCAGCACCCGATTCGGAGCGGCCCGGCCCTACGAGCAGTACTTC. J is TRBJ2-7 and V is TRBV6-1; D might be TRBD2 (5 bases). The germline CDR1 and CDR2 sequences are MNHNS and SASEGT. This CDR3 spans 16 amino acids. V was clipped by 7 bases and J by 2 bases, with 21 bases between them.

Here the CDR3 reads CASRGLGIGYEQFF. CDR3 in DNA: TGCGCCAGCAGGGGGCTAGGGATTGGGTATGAGCAGTTCTTC. V and J are TRBV5-1 and TRBJ2-1, with a tentative D call TRBD1 (5 bases). Germline V gene sequence: CDR1 SGHRS, CDR2 YFSETQ. The CDR3 has 14 residues. V gave up 5 bases and J gave up 8 bases, with 17 bases separating them. Combining the CDR3 with reference TRBV5-1 and TRBJ2-1 gives the whole variable domain KAGVTQTPRYLIKTRGQQVTLSCSPISGHRSVSWYQQTPGQGLQFLFEYFSETQRNKGNFPGRFSGRQFSNSRSEMNVSTLELGDSALYLCASRGLGIGYEQFFGPGTRLTVL.

The rearrangement uses TRBV10-3 and TRBJ1-2; TRBD1 aligns across 10 bases. The CDR3 covers 17 residues. Germline CDR1 is ENHRY and CDR2 is SYGVKD. V trimming: 6 bases; J trimming: 3 bases; junction bases outside the gene matches: 13. The CDR3 here is CAISVIPGQGIHYGYTF. The CDR3 DNA reads as TGTGCCATCAGCGTTATTCCGGGACAGGGGATTCACTATGGCTACACCTTC.

In this sample, this clonotype turned up many times. This chain uses TRBV30 with TRBJ2-3; D might be TRBD1 (5 bases). This CDR3 has 16 residues. Germline CDR1 GTSNPN, CDR2 SVGIG (reference sequence). Trimming removed 5 bases from V and 5 bases from J, with 23 bases in between. This CDR3 reads CAWRPARRLRGDTQYF. CDR3 in DNA: TGTGCCTGGCGACCAGCCCGCAGGTTAAGGGGAGATACGCAGTATTTT. Full variable domain (rest looked up from reference TRBV30 and TRBJ2-3): SQTIHQWPATLVQPVGSPLSLECTVEGTSNPNLYWYRQAAGRGLQLLFYSVGIGQISSEVPQNLSASRPQDRQFILSSKKLLLSDSGFYLCAWRPARRLRGDTQYFGPGTRLTVL.

The chain carries TRBV28 and TRBJ1-2; TRBD1 aligns across 8 bases. Germline V CDR1 and CDR2: MDHEN, SYDVKM. J was trimmed by 8 bases and V by 3 bases; bases with no gene match: 11. The CDR3 covers 15 residues. The DNA of the CDR3 is TGTGCCAGCAGTTTCCCTCTATTGACAGGGGAAGGCTACACCTTC. Protein product: CASSFPLLTGEGYTF.

The chain recombines TRBV20-1 with TRBJ2-3; unclear D gene. The CDR3 has 16 amino acids. V dropped 1 base and J dropped 0 bases, with 14 bases sitting between them. The germline gives CDR1 DFQATT, CDR2 SNEGSKA (reference sequence). The CDR3, as DNA: TGCAGTGCTAGAGGGACCACGGGCCCCAGCACAGATACGCAGTATTTT. This translates into CSARGTTGPSTDTQYF.